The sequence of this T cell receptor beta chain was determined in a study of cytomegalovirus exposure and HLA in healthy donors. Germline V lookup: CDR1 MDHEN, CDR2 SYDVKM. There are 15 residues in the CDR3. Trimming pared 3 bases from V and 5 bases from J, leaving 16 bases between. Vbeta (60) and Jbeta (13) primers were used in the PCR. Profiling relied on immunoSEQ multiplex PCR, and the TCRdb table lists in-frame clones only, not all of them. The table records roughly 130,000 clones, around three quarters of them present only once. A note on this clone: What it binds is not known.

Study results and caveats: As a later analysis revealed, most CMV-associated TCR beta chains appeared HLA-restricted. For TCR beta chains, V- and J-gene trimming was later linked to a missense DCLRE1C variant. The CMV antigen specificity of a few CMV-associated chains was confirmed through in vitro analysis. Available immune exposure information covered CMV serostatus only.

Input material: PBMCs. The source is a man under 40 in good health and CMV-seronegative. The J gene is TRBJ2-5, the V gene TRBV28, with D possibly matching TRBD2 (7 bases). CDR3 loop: CASSFPRGGRETQYF. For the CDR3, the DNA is TGTGCCAGCAGTTTTCCCAGGGGAGGGAGGGAGACCCAGTACTTC. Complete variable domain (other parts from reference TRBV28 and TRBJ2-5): DVKVTQSSRYLVKRTGEKVFLECVQDMDHENMFWYRQDPGLGLRLIYFSYDVKMKEKGDIPEGYSVSREKKERFSLILESASTNQTSMYLCASSFPRGGRETQYFGPGTRLLVL.